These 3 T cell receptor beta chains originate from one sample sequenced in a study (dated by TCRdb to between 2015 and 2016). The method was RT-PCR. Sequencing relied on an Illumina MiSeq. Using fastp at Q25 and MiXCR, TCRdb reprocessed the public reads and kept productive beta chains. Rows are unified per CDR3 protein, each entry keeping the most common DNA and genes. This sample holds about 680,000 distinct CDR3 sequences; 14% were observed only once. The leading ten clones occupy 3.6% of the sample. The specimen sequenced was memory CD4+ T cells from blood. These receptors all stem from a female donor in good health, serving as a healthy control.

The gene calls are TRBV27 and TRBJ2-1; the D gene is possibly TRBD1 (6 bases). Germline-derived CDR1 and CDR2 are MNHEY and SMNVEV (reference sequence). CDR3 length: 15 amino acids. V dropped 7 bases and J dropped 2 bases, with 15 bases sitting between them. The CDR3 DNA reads TGTGCCAGCAATCGACAGGCAGGGACCTACAATGAGCAGTTCTTC. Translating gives CASNRQAGTYNEQFF.

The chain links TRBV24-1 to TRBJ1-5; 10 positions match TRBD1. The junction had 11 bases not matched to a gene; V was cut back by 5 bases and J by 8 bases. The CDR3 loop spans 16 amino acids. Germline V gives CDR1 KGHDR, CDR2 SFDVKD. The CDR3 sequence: CATSASTGGFGEPQHF. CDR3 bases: TGTGCCACCAGTGCCTCGACAGGGGGCTTTGGGGAGCCCCAGCATTTT.

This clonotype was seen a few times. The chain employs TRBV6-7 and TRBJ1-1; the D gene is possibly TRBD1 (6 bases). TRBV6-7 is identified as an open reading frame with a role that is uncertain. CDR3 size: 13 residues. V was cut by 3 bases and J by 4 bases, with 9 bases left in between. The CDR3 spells CASSYRRGTEAFF. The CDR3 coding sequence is TGTGCCAGCAGTTATCGCAGGGGCACTGAAGCTTTCTTT.